A selection of T cell receptor beta chains follows, all from one sample in a study of beta chain features in type 1 diabetes. The repertoire was sequenced with immunoSEQ multiplex PCR; TCRdb's copy has only in-frame clones and lacks some. The sample has about half a million clones; 25% to 35% are singletons. Specimen: naive CD4+ T cells from blood. These receptors were obtained from a man aged 18 to 29 in good health. Both conserved end residues are part of each CDR3. The order of the fields is D gene, J gene, CDR3 length, V gene, clone size, CDR3 DNA, CDR3 protein. A D gene is named only where the DNA matches it firmly. Rows give clone size only sometimes, using once, few, many, or a class for an expanded clone.

D: -
J: TRBJ2-7
length: 11
V: TRBV30
size: -
DNA: TGTGCCTGGAGCCGCGCAGGGGAGCAGTACTTC
CDR3: CAWSRAGEQYF

D: TRBD1
J: TRBJ1-1
length: 16
V: TRBV30
size: -
DNA: TGTGCCTGGAGTCTGACAGGGGGGCTTCGGAACACTGAAGCTTTCTTT
CDR3: CAWSLTGGLRNTEAFF

D: TRBD2
J: TRBJ2-5
length: 16
V: TRBV4-2
size: -
DNA: TGTGCCAGCAGCCAAGCGCCTAGCGGGAGTCACGAGACCCAGTACTTC
CDR3: CASSQAPSGSHETQYF

D: -
J: TRBJ2-7
length: 15
V: TRBV4-3
size: -
DNA: TGCGCCAGCAGCCGACAACAGGGATCCCCCTACGAGCAGTACTTC
CDR3: CASSRQQGSPYEQYF

D: TRBD1
J: TRBJ2-1
length: 12
V: TRBV29-1
size: few
DNA: TGCAGCACCGGGACAGGCTACAATGAGCAGTTCTTC
CDR3: CSTGTGYNEQFF

D: -
J: TRBJ1-3
length: 12
V: TRBV25-1
size: few
DNA: TGTGCCACTTCAAGCTCTGGAAACACCATATATTTT
CDR3: CATSSSGNTIYF

D: -
J: TRBJ1-2
length: 15
V: TRBV30
size: -
DNA: TGTGCCTGGAGTGCAGCAGGAGTAGCTAACTATGGCTACACCTTC
CDR3: CAWSAAGVANYGYTF

D: -
J: TRBJ2-1
length: 12
V: TRBV15
size: -
DNA: TGTGCCACCAGCGGCTGGAGAAATGAGCAGTTCTTC
CDR3: CATSGWRNEQFF

D: -
J: TRBJ2-7
length: 11
V: TRBV20-1
size: -
DNA: TGCAGTGCTAGTCACGTCTACGAGCAGTACTTC
CDR3: CSASHVYEQYF

D: -
J: TRBJ2-2
length: 14
V: TRBV7-2
size: -
DNA: TGTGCCAGCAGCTGGACTACCCTGATGGGGGAGCTGTTTTTT
CDR3: CASSWTTLMGELFF

D: -
J: TRBJ1-1
length: 14
V: TRBV30
size: -
DNA: TGTGCCTGGAGTGTACCGGGAGTGAACACTGAAGCTTTCTTT
CDR3: CAWSVPGVNTEAFF

D: -
J: TRBJ2-1
length: 13
V: TRBV29-1
size: -
DNA: TGCAGCGTTGAAGGGGTTAACGGGAGCCCGGGGTTCTTC
CDR3: CSVEGVNGSPGFF

D: -
J: TRBJ2-3
length: 14
V: TRBV9
size: few
DNA: TGTGCCAGCGGACGACTAGTTCCCACAGATACGCAGTATTTT
CDR3: CASGRLVPTDTQYF

D: -
J: TRBJ2-5
length: 13
V: TRBV5-1
size: -
DNA: TGCGCCAGCAGCCCCGGACAGTTGGAGACCCAGTACTTC
CDR3: CASSPGQLETQYF

D: -
J: TRBJ2-3
length: 14
V: TRBV9
size: -
DNA: TGTGCCAGCAGCCCCCGGGACTTCACAGATACGCAGTATTTT
CDR3: CASSPRDFTDTQYF

D: -
J: TRBJ1-2
length: 14
V: TRBV30
size: -
DNA: TGTGCCTGGAGTGATAGGGCCAAGGGCTATGGCTACACCTTC
CDR3: CAWSDRAKGYGYTF

D: TRBD2
J: TRBJ2-7
length: 14
V: TRBV5-1
size: -
DNA: TGCGCCAGCGCAACGACTAGCGGCTCCTACGAGCAGTACTTC
CDR3: CASATTSGSYEQYF

D: -
J: TRBJ2-4
length: 15
V: TRBV28
size: few
DNA: TGTGCCAGCAGCGAGCCAAGTCTAGCCAAAAACATTCAGTACTTC
CDR3: CASSEPSLAKNIQYF

D: TRBD2
J: TRBJ2-1
length: 15
V: TRBV6-6
size: -
DNA: TGTGCCAGCAGTTACGGAACTAGCGGCTACAATGAGCAGTTCTTC
CDR3: CASSYGTSGYNEQFF

D: -
J: TRBJ2-1
length: 11
V: TRBV20-1
size: -
DNA: TGCAGTGCTACTAGAATCAATGAGCAGTTCTTC
CDR3: CSATRINEQFF

D: -
J: TRBJ2-1
length: 14
V: TRBV18
size: few
DNA: TGTGCCAGCTCACCCCGGGCGGCCTTGGGTGAGCAGTTCTTC
CDR3: CASSPRAALGEQFF

D: -
J: TRBJ1-2
length: 12
V: TRBV30
size: -
DNA: TGTGCCTGCCACAGGGAGAACTATGGCTACACCTTC
CDR3: CACHRENYGYTF

D: TRBD1
J: TRBJ1-2
length: 15
V: TRBV9
size: few
DNA: TGTGCCAGCAGCCTCGGGACAGCCGGCGTCTATGGCTACACCTTC
CDR3: CASSLGTAGVYGYTF

D: -
J: TRBJ2-7
length: 13
V: TRBV6-6
size: -
DNA: TGTGCCAGCAGCCTGGGTCCCGCCTACGAGCAGTACTTC
CDR3: CASSLGPAYEQYF

D: -
J: TRBJ2-7
length: 16
V: TRBV7-9
size: few
DNA: TGTGCCAGCAGCTTAGCGTTTGCTTGGGGGCCCTACGAGCAGTACTTC
CDR3: CASSLAFAWGPYEQYF

D: TRBD1
J: TRBJ2-1
length: 15
V: TRBV27
size: -
DNA: TGTGCCAGCAGTTTATCCGGGACAGGCAATTCAGAGCAGTTCTTC
CDR3: CASSLSGTGNSEQFF

D: -
J: TRBJ2-1
length: 14
V: TRBV7-2
size: -
DNA: TGTGCCAGCAACCGGGAGACCTACCGGGGCGAGCAGTTCTTC
CDR3: CASNRETYRGEQFF

D: -
J: TRBJ1-1
length: 10
V: TRBV7-9
size: few
DNA: TGTGCCAGCAGCTTAGCAGAGCCACTCTTT
CDR3: CASSLAEPLF

D: -
J: TRBJ2-1
length: 16
V: TRBV9
size: few
DNA: TGTGCCAGCAGCGTAGGCGGGTCGAGCTCCTACAATGAGCAGTTCTTC
CDR3: CASSVGGSSSYNEQFF

D: TRBD2
J: TRBJ2-1
length: 14
V: TRBV7-3
size: few
DNA: TGTGCCAGCAGCCCGACTAGCGGGAGCAATGAGCAGTTCTTC
CDR3: CASSPTSGSNEQFF

D: -
J: TRBJ2-3
length: 15
V: TRBV6-6
size: -
DNA: TGTGCCAGCAGTTACTCGGCGGCTCCCACAGATACGCAGTATTTT
CDR3: CASSYSAAPTDTQYF

D: -
J: TRBJ2-7
length: 12
V: TRBV5-1
size: -
DNA: TGCGCCAGCGGAACATCGTCCTACGAGCAGTACTTC
CDR3: CASGTSSYEQYF

D: -
J: TRBJ2-5
length: 17
V: TRBV6-1
size: -
DNA: TGTGCCAGCAGTGAAGGATTAAGGACCGCGGGGCGAGAGACCCAGTACTTC
CDR3: CASSEGLRTAGRETQYF

D: -
J: TRBJ2-4
length: 14
V: TRBV28
size: few
DNA: TGTGCCAGCAGTTTATTTCGGCAGGGAAACATTCAGTACTTC
CDR3: CASSLFRQGNIQYF

D: TRBD2
J: TRBJ2-3
length: 16
V: TRBV25-1
size: -
DNA: TGTGCCAGCAGTGAATCGAGCGGGGGGCGGACAGATACGCAGTATTTT
CDR3: CASSESSGGRTDTQYF

D: TRBD1
J: TRBJ2-3
length: 13
V: TRBV5-1
size: -
DNA: TGCGCCAGCAGCGGACAGGGGGCAGATACGCAGTATTTT
CDR3: CASSGQGADTQYF

D: -
J: TRBJ2-3
length: 13
V: TRBV10-3
size: -
DNA: TGTGCCATCAGTGAGTCAGGCACAGATACGCAGTATTTT
CDR3: CAISESGTDTQYF

D: TRBD2
J: TRBJ2-3
length: 16
V: TRBV7-2
size: few
DNA: TGTGCCAGCAGCCCGGGACTAGCGGGAGGTACAGATACGCAGTATTTT
CDR3: CASSPGLAGGTDTQYF

D: TRBD2
J: TRBJ2-1
length: 15
V: TRBV28
size: few
DNA: TGTGCCAGCAAAGGGACTAGCGGTACCTACAATGAGCAGTTCTTC
CDR3: CASKGTSGTYNEQFF

D: TRBD2
J: TRBJ2-5
length: 15
V: TRBV5-4
size: -
DNA: TGTGCCAGCAGCTTGGCTAGCGGGAGGAGAGAGACCCAGTACTTC
CDR3: CASSLASGRRETQYF

D: -
J: TRBJ2-7
length: 11
V: TRBV7-9
size: -
DNA: TGTGCCAGCTCCTGGTCCTACGAGCAGTACTTC
CDR3: CASSWSYEQYF

D: -
J: TRBJ2-1
length: 12
V: TRBV29-1
size: -
DNA: TGCAGTGAGTGGGAGAGGGATAATGAGCAGTTCTTC
CDR3: CSEWERDNEQFF

D: -
J: TRBJ2-6
length: 17
V: TRBV5-1
size: -
DNA: TGCGCCAGCAGCTGGTTGCCCCCAAGCTCTGGGGCCAACGTCCTGACTTTC
CDR3: CASSWLPPSSGANVLTF

D: TRBD2
J: TRBJ2-7
length: 17
V: TRBV4-1
size: -
DNA: TGCGCCAGCAGCCTGAAGTGGACTAGCGGGAGCTCCTACGAGCAGTACTTC
CDR3: CASSLKWTSGSSYEQYF

D: -
J: TRBJ2-5
length: 12
V: TRBV2
size: once
DNA: TGTGCCAGCAGCCGGGACTTAGGGACCCAGTACTTC
CDR3: CASSRDLGTQYF

D: TRBD2
J: TRBJ2-7
length: 16
V: TRBV9
size: -
DNA: TGTGCCAGCAGCGTAACCTGGGCTAGCGGAGAGAACGAGCAGTACTTC
CDR3: CASSVTWASGENEQYF

D: TRBD1
J: TRBJ2-7
length: 14
V: TRBV5-4
size: few
DNA: TGTGCCAGCAGCGCGCGACAGGGTCGATACGAGCAGTACTTC
CDR3: CASSARQGRYEQYF

D: -
J: TRBJ2-7
length: 14
V: TRBV6-1
size: -
DNA: TGTGCCAGCAGTGAGTCAGGGCGCTCCTACGAGCAGTACTTC
CDR3: CASSESGRSYEQYF

D: -
J: TRBJ1-5
length: 16
V: TRBV15
size: -
DNA: TGTGCCACCAGCAGAGATAAAGGACTTAGCAATCAGCCCCAGCATTTT
CDR3: CATSRDKGLSNQPQHF

D: -
J: TRBJ2-5
length: 12
V: TRBV30
size: few
DNA: TGTGCCTGGAGTGTACGTATCGGGGCCCAGTACTTC
CDR3: CAWSVRIGAQYF

D: -
J: TRBJ2-7
length: 11
V: TRBV7-9
size: -
DNA: TGTGCCAGCAGCTCAGTTTACGAGCAGTACTTC
CDR3: CASSSVYEQYF

D: -
J: TRBJ2-7
length: 16
V: TRBV15
size: once
DNA: TGTGCCACCAGCGGGCGGAGGGGCTCCAGCTCCTACGAGCAGTACTTC
CDR3: CATSGRRGSSSYEQYF

D: -
J: TRBJ1-1
length: 13
V: TRBV29-1
size: few
DNA: TGCAGCGTCAAGACAGGTATGAACACTGAAGCTTTCTTT
CDR3: CSVKTGMNTEAFF

D: TRBD1
J: TRBJ2-1
length: 16
V: TRBV5-1
size: -
DNA: TGCGCCAGCAGCCCCCTAGAGGGGGCCACCGGCAATGAGCAGTTCTTC
CDR3: CASSPLEGATGNEQFF

D: TRBD2
J: TRBJ2-7
length: 15
V: TRBV7-2
size: once
DNA: TGTGCCAGCAGCTCGCGGACTAGCGGTACCTACGAGCAGTACTTC
CDR3: CASSSRTSGTYEQYF

D: -
J: TRBJ2-1
length: 16
V: TRBV18
size: few
DNA: TGTGCCAGCTCACCCCTGGCAGGGAGCTCCTACAATGAGCAGTTCTTC
CDR3: CASSPLAGSSYNEQFF

D: -
J: TRBJ2-1
length: 13
V: TRBV11-2
size: -
DNA: TGTGCCAGCAGCCGTGACAGTTACAATGAGCAGTTCTTC
CDR3: CASSRDSYNEQFF

D: TRBD2
J: TRBJ2-1
length: 13
V: TRBV7-9
size: -
DNA: TGTGCCAGCAGCCGGCCCCAGAGCGGGAACGGGTTCTTC
CDR3: CASSRPQSGNGFF

D: -
J: TRBJ2-6
length: 14
V: TRBV7-3
size: -
DNA: TGTGCCAGCAGCCGAGTACCTGGGGCCAACGTCCTGACTTTC
CDR3: CASSRVPGANVLTF

D: -
J: TRBJ1-2
length: 13
V: TRBV29-1
size: -
DNA: TGCAGCGTTTCCCAAGGGATTACGCGGGGCTACACCTTC
CDR3: CSVSQGITRGYTF